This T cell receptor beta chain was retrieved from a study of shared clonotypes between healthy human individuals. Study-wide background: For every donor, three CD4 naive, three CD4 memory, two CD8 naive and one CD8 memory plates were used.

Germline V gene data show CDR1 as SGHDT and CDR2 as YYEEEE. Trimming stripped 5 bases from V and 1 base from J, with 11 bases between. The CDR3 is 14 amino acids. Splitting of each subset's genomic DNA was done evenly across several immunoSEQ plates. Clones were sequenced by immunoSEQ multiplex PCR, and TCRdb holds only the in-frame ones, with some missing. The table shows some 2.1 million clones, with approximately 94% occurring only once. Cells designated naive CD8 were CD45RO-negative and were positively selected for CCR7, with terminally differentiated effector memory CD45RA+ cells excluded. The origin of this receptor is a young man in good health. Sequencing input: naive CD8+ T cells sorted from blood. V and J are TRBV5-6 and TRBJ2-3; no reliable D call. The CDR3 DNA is TGTGCCAGCAGTTGGGGTGAGGGCACAGATACGCAGTATTTT. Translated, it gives CASSWGEGTDTQYF.